This T cell receptor beta chain was captured in a study of cytomegalovirus exposure and HLA in healthy donors. Study-level results: TCR beta chain V- and J-gene trimming was linked, in a later analysis, to a missense variant in DCLRE1C.

About this clone itself: Its antigen is as yet unknown.

Primers: 60 Vbeta forward and 13 Jbeta reverse. Method: immunoSEQ multiplex PCR; TCRdb's copy keeps in-frame clones and lacks some. The data hold over 100,000 clones, with 83% observed a single time. V shed 6 bases and J 2 bases; nucleotides not matched to a gene: 5. This CDR3 is built from 15 residues. From germline, CDR1 is LNHDA and CDR2 SQIVND (reference sequence). The V call is TRBV19, the J call TRBJ1-1; the match to TRBD1 covers 11 bases. This TCR was sampled from a middle-aged man in good health and CMV-seronegative. Sequencing was done on a sample of PBMCs. CDR3 loop: CASSGQGALNTEAFF. DNA for the CDR3: TGTGCCAGTAGCGGACAGGGGGCGCTCAACACTGAAGCTTTCTTT.